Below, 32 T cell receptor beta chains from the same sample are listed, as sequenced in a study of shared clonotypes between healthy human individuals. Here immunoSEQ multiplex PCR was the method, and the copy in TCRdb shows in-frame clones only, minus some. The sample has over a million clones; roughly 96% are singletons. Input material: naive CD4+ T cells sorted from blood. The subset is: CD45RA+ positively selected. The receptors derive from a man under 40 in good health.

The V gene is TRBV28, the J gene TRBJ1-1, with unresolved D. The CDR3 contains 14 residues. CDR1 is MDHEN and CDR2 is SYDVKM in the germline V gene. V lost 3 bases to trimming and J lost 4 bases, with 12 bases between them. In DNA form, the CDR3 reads TGTGCCAGCAGTTTGCTAACAACCGCCACTGAAGCTTTCTTT. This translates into CASSLLTTATEAFF.

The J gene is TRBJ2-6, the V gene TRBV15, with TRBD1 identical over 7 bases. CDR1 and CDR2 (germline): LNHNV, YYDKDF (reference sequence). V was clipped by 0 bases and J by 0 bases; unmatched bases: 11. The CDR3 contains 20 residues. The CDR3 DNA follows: TGTGCCACCAGCAGAGATAGAGGTAGAGGGGGCGGCTCTGGGGCCAACGTCCTGACTTTC. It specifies CATSRDRGRGGGSGANVLTF. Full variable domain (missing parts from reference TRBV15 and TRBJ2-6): DAMVIQNPRYQVTQFGKPVTLSCSQTLNHNVMYWYQQKSSQAPKLLFHYYDKDFNNEADTPDNFQSRRPNTSFCFLDIRSPGLGDTAMYLCATSRDRGRGGGSGANVLTFGAGSRLTVL.

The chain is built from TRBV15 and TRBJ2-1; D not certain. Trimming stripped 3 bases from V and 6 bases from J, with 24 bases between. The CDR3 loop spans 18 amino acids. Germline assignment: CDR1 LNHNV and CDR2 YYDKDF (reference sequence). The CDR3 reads CATSSNPPRRTIFNEQFF. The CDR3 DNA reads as TGTGCCACCAGCAGCAACCCGCCCAGGCGCACGATCTTCAATGAGCAGTTCTTC.

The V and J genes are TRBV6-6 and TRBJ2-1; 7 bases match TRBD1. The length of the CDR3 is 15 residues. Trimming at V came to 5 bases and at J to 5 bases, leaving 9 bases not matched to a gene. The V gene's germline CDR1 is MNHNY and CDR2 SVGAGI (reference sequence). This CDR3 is CASSPPGQKDNEQFF. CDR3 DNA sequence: TGTGCCAGCAGTCCTCCGGGACAGAAAGACAATGAGCAGTTCTTC.

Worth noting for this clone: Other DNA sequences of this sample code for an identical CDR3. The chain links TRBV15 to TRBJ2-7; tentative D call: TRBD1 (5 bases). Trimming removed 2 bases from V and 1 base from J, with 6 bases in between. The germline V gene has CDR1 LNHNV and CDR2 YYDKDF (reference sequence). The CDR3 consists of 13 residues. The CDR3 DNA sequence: TGTGCCACCAGCAGACACAGGTCCTACGAGCAGTACTTC. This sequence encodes CATSRHRSYEQYF. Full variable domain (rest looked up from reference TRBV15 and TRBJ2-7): DAMVIQNPRYQVTQFGKPVTLSCSQTLNHNVMYWYQQKSSQAPKLLFHYYDKDFNNEADTPDNFQSRRPNTSFCFLDIRSPGLGDTAMYLCATSRHRSYEQYFGPGTRLTVT.

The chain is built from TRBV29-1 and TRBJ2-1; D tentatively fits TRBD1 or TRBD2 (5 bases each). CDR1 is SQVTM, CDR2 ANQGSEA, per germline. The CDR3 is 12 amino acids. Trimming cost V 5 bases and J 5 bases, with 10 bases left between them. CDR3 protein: CSVWDGDNEQFF. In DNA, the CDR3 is TGCAGCGTTTGGGACGGAGACAATGAGCAGTTCTTC.

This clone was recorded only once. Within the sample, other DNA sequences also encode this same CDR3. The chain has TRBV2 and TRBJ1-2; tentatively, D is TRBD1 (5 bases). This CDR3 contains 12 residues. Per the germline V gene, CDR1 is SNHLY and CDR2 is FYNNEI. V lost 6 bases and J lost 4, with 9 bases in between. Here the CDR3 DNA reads TGTGCCAGCAGCAGGGACTCCTATGGCTACACCTTC. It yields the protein CASSRDSYGYTF.

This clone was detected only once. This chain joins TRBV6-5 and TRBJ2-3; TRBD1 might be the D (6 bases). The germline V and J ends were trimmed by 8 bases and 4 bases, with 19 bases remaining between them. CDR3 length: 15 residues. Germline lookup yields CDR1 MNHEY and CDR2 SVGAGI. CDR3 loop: CASPPRQGQSDTQYF. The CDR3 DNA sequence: TGTGCCAGCCCACCCCGGCAGGGGCAATCAGATACGCAGTATTTT.

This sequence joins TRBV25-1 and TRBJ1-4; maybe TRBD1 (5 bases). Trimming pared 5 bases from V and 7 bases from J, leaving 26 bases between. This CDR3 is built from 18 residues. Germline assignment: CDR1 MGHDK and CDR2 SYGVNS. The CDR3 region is CASSTSGTKGVYGEKLFF. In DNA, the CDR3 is TGTGCCAGCAGTACCTCCGGGACTAAAGGGGTTTATGGTGAAAAACTGTTTTTT.

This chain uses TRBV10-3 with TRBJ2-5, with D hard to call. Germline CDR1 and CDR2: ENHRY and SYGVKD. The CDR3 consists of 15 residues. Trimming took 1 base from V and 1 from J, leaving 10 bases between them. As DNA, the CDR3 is TGTGCCATCAGTGAGTTAATGACTCTCCAAGAGACCCAGTACTTC. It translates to CAISELMTLQETQYF.

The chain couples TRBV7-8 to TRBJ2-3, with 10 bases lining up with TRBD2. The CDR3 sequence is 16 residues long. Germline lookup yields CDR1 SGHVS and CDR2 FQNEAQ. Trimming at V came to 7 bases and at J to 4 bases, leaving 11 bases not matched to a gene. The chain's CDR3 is CASTRTSGIGADTQYF. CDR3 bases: TGTGCCAGCACCAGGACTAGCGGTATAGGTGCAGATACGCAGTATTTT.

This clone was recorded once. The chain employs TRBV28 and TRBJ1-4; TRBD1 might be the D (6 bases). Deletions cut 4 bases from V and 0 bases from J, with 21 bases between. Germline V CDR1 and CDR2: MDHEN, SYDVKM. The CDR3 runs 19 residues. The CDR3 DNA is TGTGCCAGCAGTTGGATGAAGGGGGGGAGGGATCCAACTAATGAAAAACTGTTTTTT. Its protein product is CASSWMKGGRDPTNEKLFF. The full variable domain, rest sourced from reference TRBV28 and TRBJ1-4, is DVKVTQSSRYLVKRTGEKVFLECVQDMDHENMFWYRQDPGLGLRLIYFSYDVKMKEKGDIPEGYSVSREKKERFSLILESASTNQTSMYLCASSWMKGGRDPTNEKLFFGSGTQLSVL.

Here the CDR3 reads CASRKTGGSYEQYF. In nucleotides, the CDR3 is TGTGCCAGCAGGAAGACAGGCGGAAGCTACGAGCAGTACTTC. V is TRBV5-4 and J is TRBJ2-7, with a possible D match to TRBD1 (6 bases). The V gene lost 5 bases and the J gene lost 3 bases, with 15 bases spanning the gap. CDR1 SGHNT and CDR2 YYREEE come from the germline V gene (reference sequence). This CDR3 contains 14 residues.

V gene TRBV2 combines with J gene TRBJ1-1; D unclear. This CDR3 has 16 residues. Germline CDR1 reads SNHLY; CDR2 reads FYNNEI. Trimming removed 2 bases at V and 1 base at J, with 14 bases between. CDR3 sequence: CASSEQVGIQNTEAFF. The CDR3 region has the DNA TGTGCCAGCAGTGAACAAGTGGGGATTCAGAACACTGAAGCTTTCTTT.

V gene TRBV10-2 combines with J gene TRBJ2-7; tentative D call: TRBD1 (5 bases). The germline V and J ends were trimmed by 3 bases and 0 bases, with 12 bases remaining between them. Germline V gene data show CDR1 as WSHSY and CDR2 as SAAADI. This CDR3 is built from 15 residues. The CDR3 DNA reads TGCGCCAGCAGTGATCCTAACAGGCGCTCCTACGAGCAGTACTTC. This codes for CASSDPNRRSYEQYF.

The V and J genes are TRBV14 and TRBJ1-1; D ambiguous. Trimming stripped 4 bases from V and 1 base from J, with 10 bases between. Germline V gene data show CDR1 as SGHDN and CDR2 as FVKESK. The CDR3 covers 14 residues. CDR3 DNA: TGTGCCAGCAGCCTCCAACCGGGGAACACTGAAGCTTTCTTT. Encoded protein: CASSLQPGNTEAFF.

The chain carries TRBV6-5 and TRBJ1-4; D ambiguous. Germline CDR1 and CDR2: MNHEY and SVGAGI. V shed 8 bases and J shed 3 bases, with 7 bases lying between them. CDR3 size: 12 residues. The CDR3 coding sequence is TGTGCCAGCGGTCATTCTAATGAAAAACTGTTTTTT. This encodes CASGHSNEKLFF.

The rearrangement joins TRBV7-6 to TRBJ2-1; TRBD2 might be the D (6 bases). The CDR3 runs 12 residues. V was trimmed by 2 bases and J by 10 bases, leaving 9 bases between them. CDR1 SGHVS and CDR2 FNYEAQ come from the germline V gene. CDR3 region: CASSLSGREQFF. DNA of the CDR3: TGTGCCAGCAGCTTATCGGGGAGGGAGCAGTTCTTC. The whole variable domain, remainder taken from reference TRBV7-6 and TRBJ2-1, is GAGVSQSPRYKVTKRGQDVALRCDPISGHVSLYWYRQALGQGPEFLTYFNYEAQQDKSGLPNDRFSAERPEGSISTLTIQRTEQRDSAMYRCASSLSGREQFFGPGTRLTVL.

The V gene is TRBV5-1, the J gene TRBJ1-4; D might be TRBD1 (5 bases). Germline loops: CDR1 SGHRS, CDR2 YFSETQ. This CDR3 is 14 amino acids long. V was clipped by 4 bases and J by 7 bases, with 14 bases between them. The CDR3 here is CASSAGTESEKLFF. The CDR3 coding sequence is TGCGCCAGCAGCGCCGGGACGGAAAGTGAAAAACTGTTTTTT. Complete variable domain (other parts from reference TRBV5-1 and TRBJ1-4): KAGVTQTPRYLIKTRGQQVTLSCSPISGHRSVSWYQQTPGQGLQFLFEYFSETQRNKGNFPGRFSGRQFSNSRSEMNVSTLELGDSALYLCASSAGTESEKLFFGSGTQLSVL.

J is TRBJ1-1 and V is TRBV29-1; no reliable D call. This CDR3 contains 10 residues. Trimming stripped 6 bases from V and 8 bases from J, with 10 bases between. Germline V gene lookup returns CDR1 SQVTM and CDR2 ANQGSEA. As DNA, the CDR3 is TGCAGCGTATGGGGTCCAGAAGCTTTCTTT. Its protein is CSVWGPEAFF.

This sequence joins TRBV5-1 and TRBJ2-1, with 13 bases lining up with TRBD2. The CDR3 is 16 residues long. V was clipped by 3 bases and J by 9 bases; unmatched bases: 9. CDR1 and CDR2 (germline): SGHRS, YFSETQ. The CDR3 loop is CASSSRTSGRTAEQFF. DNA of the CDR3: TGCGCCAGCAGCTCAAGGACTAGCGGGAGAACGGCTGAGCAGTTCTTC. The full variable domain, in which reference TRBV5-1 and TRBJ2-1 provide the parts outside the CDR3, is KAGVTQTPRYLIKTRGQQVTLSCSPISGHRSVSWYQQTPGQGLQFLFEYFSETQRNKGNFPGRFSGRQFSNSRSEMNVSTLELGDSALYLCASSSRTSGRTAEQFFGPGTRLTVL.

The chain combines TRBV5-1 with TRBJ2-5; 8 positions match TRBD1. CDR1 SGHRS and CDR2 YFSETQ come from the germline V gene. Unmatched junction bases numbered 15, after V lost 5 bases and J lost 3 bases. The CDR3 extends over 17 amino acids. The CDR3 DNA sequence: TGCGCCAGCAGGGGGGACAGGTCGGGTACCGCGAAAGAGACCCAGTACTTC. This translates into CASRGDRSGTAKETQYF.

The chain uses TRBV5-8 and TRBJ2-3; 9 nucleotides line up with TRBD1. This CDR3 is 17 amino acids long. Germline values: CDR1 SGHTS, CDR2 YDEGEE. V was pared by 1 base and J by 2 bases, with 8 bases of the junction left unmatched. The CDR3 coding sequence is TGTGCCAGCAGCTTGCGCGGACAGGGGCTCCCCACAGATACGCAGTATTTT. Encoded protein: CASSLRGQGLPTDTQYF.

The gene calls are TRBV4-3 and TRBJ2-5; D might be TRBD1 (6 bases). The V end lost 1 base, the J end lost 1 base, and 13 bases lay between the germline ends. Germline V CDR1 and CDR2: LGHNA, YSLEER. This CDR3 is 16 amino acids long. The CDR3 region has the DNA TGCGCCAGCAGCCAAGGACCCAACAGGGCCCAAGAGACCCAGTACTTC. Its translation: CASSQGPNRAQETQYF.

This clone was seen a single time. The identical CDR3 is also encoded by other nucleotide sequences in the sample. The CDR3 loop is CSVETDTDTQYF. The CDR3, as DNA: TGCAGCGTTGAGACGGATACAGATACGCAGTATTTT. The rearrangement uses TRBV29-1 and TRBJ2-3; D not resolved. V lost 3 bases to trimming and J lost 3 bases, with 7 bases between them. Germline V gene sequence: CDR1 SQVTM, CDR2 ANQGSEA. The CDR3 contains 12 residues.

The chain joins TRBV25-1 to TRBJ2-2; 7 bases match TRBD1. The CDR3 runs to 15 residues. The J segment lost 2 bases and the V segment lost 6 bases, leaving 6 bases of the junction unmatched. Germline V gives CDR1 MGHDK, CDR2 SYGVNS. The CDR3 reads CASSLGTANTGELFF. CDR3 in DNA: TGTGCCAGCAGCTTAGGGACAGCTAACACCGGGGAGCTGTTTTTT.

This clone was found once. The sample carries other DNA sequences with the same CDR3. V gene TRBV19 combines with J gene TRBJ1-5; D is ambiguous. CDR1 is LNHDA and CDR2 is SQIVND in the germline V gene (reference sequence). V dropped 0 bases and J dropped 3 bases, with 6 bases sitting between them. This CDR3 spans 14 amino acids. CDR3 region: CASSIDRFNQPQHF. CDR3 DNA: TGTGCCAGTAGTATAGACAGATTCAATCAGCCCCAGCATTTT. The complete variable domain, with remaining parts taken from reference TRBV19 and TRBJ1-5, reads DGGITQSPKYLFRKEGQNVTLSCEQNLNHDAMYWYRQDPGQGLRLIYYSQIVNDFQKGDIAEGYSVSREKKESFPLTVTSAQKNPTAFYLCASSIDRFNQPQHFGDGTRLSIL.

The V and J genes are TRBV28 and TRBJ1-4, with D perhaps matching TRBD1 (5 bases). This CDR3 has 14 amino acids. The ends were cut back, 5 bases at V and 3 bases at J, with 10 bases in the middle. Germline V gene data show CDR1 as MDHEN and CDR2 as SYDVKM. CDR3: CASSVRGPNEKLFF. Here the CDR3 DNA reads TGTGCCAGCAGTGTGCGGGGCCCTAATGAAAAACTGTTTTTT.

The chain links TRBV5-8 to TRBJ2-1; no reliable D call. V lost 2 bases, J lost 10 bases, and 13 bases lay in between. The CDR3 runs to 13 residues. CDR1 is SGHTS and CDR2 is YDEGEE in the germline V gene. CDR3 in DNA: TGTGCCAGCAGCTTCCGTCCCCTAGTAGAGCAGTTCTTC. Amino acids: CASSFRPLVEQFF.

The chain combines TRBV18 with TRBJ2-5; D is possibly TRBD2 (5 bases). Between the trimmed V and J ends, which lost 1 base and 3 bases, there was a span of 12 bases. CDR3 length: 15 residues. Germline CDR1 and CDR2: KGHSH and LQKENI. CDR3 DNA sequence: TGTGCCAGCTCACCACGGGAGACATCGGAAGAGACCCAGTACTTC. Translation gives CASSPRETSEETQYF.

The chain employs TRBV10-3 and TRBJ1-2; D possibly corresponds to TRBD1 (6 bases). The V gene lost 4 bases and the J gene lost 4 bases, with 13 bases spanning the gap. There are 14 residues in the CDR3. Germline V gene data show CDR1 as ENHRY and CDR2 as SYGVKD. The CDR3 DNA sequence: TGTGCCATCAGTGGAAGAGGACAGAGCTATGGCTACACCTTC. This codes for CAISGRGQSYGYTF.

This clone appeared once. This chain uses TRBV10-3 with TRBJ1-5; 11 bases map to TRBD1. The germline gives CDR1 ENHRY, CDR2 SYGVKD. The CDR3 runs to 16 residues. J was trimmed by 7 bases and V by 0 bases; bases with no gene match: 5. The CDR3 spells CAISESDRGLGQPQHF. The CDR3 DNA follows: TGTGCCATCAGTGAGTCGGACAGGGGGCTGGGGCAGCCCCAGCATTTT.